Listed below are T cell receptor beta chains from one sample, sequenced in a study of blood T cell repertoires in COVID-19. Repertoires were generated with immunoSEQ multiplex PCR, while TCRdb's copy carries only in-frame clones and drops some. The repertoire includes under 14,000 clones, 87% of them detected once, and around 24% sits in the top ten. Source material: peripheral blood. The receptors were gathered from a man between 25 and 39 years old with active or convalescent COVID-19. The CDR3 runs from the conserved cysteine through the conserved F or W. Fields, in order: V gene, D gene, J gene, CDR3 length, CDR3 protein. D genes are given only for firm matches.

V gene: TRBV5-1
D gene: TRBD1
J gene: TRBJ1-2
CDR3 length: 15
CDR3 protein: CASSSRQGASFGYTF

V gene: TRBV29-1
D gene: -
J gene: TRBJ1-3
CDR3 length: 14
CDR3 protein: CSVDTSGTGNTIYF

V gene: TRBV12-3/TRBV12-4
D gene: -
J gene: TRBJ2-5
CDR3 length: 13
CDR3 protein: CASGLDARETQYF

V gene: TRBV6-5
D gene: -
J gene: TRBJ1-1
CDR3 length: 15
CDR3 protein: CASSYPIGSGLRIFF

V gene: TRBV5-1
D gene: TRBD2
J gene: TRBJ2-3
CDR3 length: 14
CDR3 protein: CASSRAGEGDTQYF

V gene: TRBV24-1
D gene: TRBD1
J gene: TRBJ2-1
CDR3 length: 13
CDR3 protein: CATSDELRTGQFF

V gene: TRBV5-1
D gene: -
J gene: TRBJ2-7
CDR3 length: 14
CDR3 protein: CASSGADQTYEQYF

V gene: TRBV2
D gene: TRBD1
J gene: TRBJ1-5
CDR3 length: 14
CDR3 protein: CAISKDRGDQPQHF

V gene: TRBV29-1
D gene: -
J gene: TRBJ2-1
CDR3 length: 17
CDR3 protein: CSVEPPRRGGVYNEQFF

V gene: TRBV12-3/TRBV12-4
D gene: TRBD1
J gene: TRBJ2-3
CDR3 length: 13
CDR3 protein: CASSQGQADTQYF

V gene: TRBV5-6
D gene: TRBD1
J gene: TRBJ2-1
CDR3 length: 14
CDR3 protein: CASSLGTGVNEQFF

V gene: TRBV19
D gene: -
J gene: TRBJ2-7
CDR3 length: 13
CDR3 protein: CASSISVSYEQYF

V gene: TRBV3-1/TRBV3-2
D gene: -
J gene: TRBJ2-5
CDR3 length: 14
CDR3 protein: CASSQDSSRETQYF

V gene: TRBV11-2
D gene: -
J gene: TRBJ1-2
CDR3 length: 11
CDR3 protein: CASSNERGYTF

V gene: TRBV5-4
D gene: -
J gene: TRBJ1-2
CDR3 length: 14
CDR3 protein: CASSLGGPGYGYTF

V gene: TRBV6-5
D gene: TRBD1
J gene: TRBJ1-3
CDR3 length: 14
CDR3 protein: CASSPDRAGNTIYF

V gene: TRBV11-2
D gene: -
J gene: TRBJ2-5
CDR3 length: 17
CDR3 protein: CASSLGSRWGFQETQYF

V gene: TRBV6-2/TRBV6-3
D gene: TRBD1
J gene: TRBJ2-6
CDR3 length: 18
CDR3 protein: CASSPRQGDTSGANVLTF

V gene: TRBV30
D gene: -
J gene: TRBJ1-4
CDR3 length: 16
CDR3 protein: CAWSYEGVETNEKLFF

V gene: TRBV5-5
D gene: -
J gene: TRBJ2-2
CDR3 length: 15
CDR3 protein: CASSLEQGATGELFF

V gene: TRBV12-5
D gene: -
J gene: TRBJ1-3
CDR3 length: 13
CDR3 protein: CASGFGLGNTIYF

V gene: TRBV7-3
D gene: -
J gene: TRBJ2-3
CDR3 length: 14
CDR3 protein: CASSLRQNTDTQYF

V gene: TRBV7-9
D gene: TRBD2
J gene: TRBJ2-5
CDR3 length: 14
CDR3 protein: CAGETAGGGETQYF

V gene: TRBV6-4
D gene: -
J gene: TRBJ2-3
CDR3 length: 15
CDR3 protein: CASSDSNQGTDTQYF

V gene: TRBV30
D gene: TRBD2
J gene: TRBJ2-5
CDR3 length: 13
CDR3 protein: CAWSPGGEETQYF

V gene: TRBV6-5
D gene: TRBD1
J gene: TRBJ2-2
CDR3 length: 15
CDR3 protein: CASDDRQGRAGELFF

V gene: TRBV25-1
D gene: -
J gene: TRBJ2-1
CDR3 length: 15
CDR3 protein: CASRGLEGAENEQFF

V gene: TRBV7-9
D gene: -
J gene: TRBJ1-1
CDR3 length: 16
CDR3 protein: CASSPESGRFYTEAFF

V gene: TRBV12-3/TRBV12-4
D gene: -
J gene: TRBJ1-2
CDR3 length: 12
CDR3 protein: CASSLDYSGYTF

V gene: TRBV11-2
D gene: -
J gene: TRBJ2-1
CDR3 length: 13
CDR3 protein: CASSAGQPNEQFF

V gene: TRBV7-9
D gene: TRBD1
J gene: TRBJ1-4
CDR3 length: 17
CDR3 protein: CASSLEQGAPTNEKLFF

V gene: TRBV3-1/TRBV3-2
D gene: -
J gene: TRBJ1-5
CDR3 length: 12
CDR3 protein: CASSQGGQPQHF